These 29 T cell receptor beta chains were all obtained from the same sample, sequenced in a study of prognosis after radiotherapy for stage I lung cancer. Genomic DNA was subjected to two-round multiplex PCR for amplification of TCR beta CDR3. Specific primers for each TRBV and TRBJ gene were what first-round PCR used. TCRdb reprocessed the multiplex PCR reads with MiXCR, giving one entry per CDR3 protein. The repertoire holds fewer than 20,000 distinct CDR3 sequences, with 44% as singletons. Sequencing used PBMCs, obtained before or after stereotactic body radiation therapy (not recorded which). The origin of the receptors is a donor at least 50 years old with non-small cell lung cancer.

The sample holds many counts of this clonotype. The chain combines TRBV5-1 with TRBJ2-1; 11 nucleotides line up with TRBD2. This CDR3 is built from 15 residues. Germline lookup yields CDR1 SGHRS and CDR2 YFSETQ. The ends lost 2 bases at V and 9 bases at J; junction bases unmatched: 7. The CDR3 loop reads CASSLLAGESGEQFF. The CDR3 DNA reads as TGCGCCAGCAGCTTACTAGCGGGAGAAAGCGGTGAGCAGTTCTTC.

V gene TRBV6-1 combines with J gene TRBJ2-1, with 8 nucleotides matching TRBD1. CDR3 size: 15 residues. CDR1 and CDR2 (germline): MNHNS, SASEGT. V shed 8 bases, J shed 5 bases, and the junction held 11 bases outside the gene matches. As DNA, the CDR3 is TGTGCCAGCCGCAGGGGGCGTTCAGGGGACAATGAGCAGTTCTTC. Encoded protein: CASRRGRSGDNEQFF.

The CDR3: CASSRASGALYEQYF. The CDR3 DNA reads as TGTGCCAGCAGCCGTGCGTCGGGGGCTCTGTACGAGCAGTACTTC. The chain has TRBV7-9 and TRBJ2-7, with D perhaps matching TRBD1 or TRBD2 (6 bases each). Germline CDR1 reads SEHNR; CDR2 reads FQNEAQ (reference sequence). The CDR3 totals 15 residues. V gave up 5 bases and J gave up 4 bases, with 18 bases separating them.

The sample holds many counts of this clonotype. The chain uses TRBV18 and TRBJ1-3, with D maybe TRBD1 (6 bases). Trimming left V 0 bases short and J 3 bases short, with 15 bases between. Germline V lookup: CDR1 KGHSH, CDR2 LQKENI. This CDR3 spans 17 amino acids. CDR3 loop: CASSPPDSGASGNTIYF. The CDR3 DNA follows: TGTGCCAGCTCACCACCGGACTCGGGGGCAAGTGGAAACACCATATATTTT.

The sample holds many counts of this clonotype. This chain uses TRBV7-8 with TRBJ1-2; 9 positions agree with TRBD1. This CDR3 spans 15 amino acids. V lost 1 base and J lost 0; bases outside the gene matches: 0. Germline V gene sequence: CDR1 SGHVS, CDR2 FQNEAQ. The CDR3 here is CASSLGQGANYGYTF. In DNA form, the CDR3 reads TGTGCCAGCAGCTTAGGACAGGGGGCTAACTATGGCTACACCTTC.

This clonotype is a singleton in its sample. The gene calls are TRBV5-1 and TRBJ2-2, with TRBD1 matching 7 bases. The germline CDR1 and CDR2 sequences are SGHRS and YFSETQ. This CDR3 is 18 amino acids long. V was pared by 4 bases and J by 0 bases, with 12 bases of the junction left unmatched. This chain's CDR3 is CASSHEVPGGPNTGELFF. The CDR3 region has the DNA TGCGCCAGCAGCCATGAGGTGCCAGGGGGACCGAACACCGGGGAGCTGTTTTTT. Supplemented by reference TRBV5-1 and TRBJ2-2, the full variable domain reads KAGVTQTPRYLIKTRGQQVTLSCSPISGHRSVSWYQQTPGQGLQFLFEYFSETQRNKGNFPGRFSGRQFSNSRSEMNVSTLELGDSALYLCASSHEVPGGPNTGELFFGEGSRLTVL.

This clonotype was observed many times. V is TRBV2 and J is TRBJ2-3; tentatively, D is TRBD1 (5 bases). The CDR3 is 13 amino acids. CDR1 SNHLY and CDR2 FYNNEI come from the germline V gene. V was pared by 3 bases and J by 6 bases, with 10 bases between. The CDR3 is CASSDQGRDTQYF. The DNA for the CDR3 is TGTGCCAGCAGTGATCAGGGTAGGGATACGCAGTATTTT.

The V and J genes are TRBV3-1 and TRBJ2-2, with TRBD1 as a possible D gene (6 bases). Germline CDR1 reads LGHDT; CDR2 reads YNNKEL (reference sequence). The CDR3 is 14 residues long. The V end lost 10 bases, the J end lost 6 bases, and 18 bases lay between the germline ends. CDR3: CAIQSGAGAGELFF. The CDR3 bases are TGTGCCATCCAGTCCGGGGCAGGGGCCGGGGAGCTGTTTTTT.

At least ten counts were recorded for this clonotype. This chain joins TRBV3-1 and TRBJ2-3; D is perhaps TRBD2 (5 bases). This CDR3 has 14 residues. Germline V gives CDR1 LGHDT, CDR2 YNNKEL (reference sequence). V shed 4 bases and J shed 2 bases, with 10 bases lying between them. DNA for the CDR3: TGTGCCAGCAGCCGAGGTAGCGCCACAGATACGCAGTATTTT. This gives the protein CASSRGSATDTQYF.

DNA of the CDR3: TGTGCCAGCAGCGGGAGTCGGAGCTCCTACGAGCAGTACTTC. Its protein is CASSGSRSSYEQYF. The chain uses TRBV11-2 and TRBJ2-7; maybe TRBD2 (5 bases). There are 14 residues in the CDR3. Trimming removed 5 bases from V and 0 bases from J, with 11 bases in between. Germline V gene sequence: CDR1 SGHAT, CDR2 FQNNGV.

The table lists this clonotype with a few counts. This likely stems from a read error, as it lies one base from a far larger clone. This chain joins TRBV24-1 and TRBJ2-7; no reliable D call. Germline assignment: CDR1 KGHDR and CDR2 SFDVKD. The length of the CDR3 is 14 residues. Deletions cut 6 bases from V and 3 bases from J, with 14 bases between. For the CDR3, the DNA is TGTGCCACCAGTTTAGAGGCAGGCTTCTACGAGCAGTACTTC. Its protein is CATSLEAGFYEQYF.

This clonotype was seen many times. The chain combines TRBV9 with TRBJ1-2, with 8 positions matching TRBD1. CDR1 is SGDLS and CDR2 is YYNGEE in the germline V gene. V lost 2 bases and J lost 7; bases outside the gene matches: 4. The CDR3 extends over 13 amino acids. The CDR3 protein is CASSVTGGGGYTF. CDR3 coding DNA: TGTGCCAGCAGCGTTACAGGGGGAGGTGGCTACACCTTC. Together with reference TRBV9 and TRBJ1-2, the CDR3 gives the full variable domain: DSGVTQTPKHLITATGQRVTLRCSPRSGDLSVYWYQQSLDQGLQFLIQYYNGEERAKGNILERFSAQQFPDLHSELNLSSLELGDSALYFCASSVTGGGGYTFGSGTRLTVV.

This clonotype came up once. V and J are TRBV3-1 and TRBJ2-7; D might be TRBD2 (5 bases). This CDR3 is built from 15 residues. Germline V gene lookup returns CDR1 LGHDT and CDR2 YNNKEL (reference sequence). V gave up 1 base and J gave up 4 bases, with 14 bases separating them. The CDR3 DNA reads TGTGCCAGCAGCCAAGTTTTGACTACCAATTACGAGCAGTACTTC. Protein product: CASSQVLTTNYEQYF.

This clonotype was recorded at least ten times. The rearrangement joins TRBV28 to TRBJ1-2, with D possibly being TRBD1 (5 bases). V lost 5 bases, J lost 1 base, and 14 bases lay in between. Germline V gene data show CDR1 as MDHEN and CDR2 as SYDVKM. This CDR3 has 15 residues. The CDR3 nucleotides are TGTGCCAGCAGTCCAACAGGATACCTTAACTATGGCTACACCTTC. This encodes CASSPTGYLNYGYTF.

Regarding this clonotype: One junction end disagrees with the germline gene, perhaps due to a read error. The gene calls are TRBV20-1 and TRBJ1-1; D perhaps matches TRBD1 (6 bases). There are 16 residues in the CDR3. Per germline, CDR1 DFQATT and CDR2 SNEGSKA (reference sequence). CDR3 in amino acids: CSAPPHARGPIGEASF. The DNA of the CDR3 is TGCAGTGCTCCACCCCACGCCAGGGGTCCGATCGGTGAAGCTTCCTTT.

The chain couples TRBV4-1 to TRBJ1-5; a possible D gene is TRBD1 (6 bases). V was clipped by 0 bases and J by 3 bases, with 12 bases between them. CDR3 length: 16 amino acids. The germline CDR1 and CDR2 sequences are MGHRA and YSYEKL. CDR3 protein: CASSQDRRGDNQPQHF. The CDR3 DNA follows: TGCGCCAGCAGCCAAGATCGGAGGGGGGACAATCAGCCCCAGCATTTT.

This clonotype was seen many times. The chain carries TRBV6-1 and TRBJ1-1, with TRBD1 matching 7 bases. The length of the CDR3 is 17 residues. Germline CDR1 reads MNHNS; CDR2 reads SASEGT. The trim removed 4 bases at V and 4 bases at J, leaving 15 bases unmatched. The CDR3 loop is CASSGVGGQAPSTEAFF. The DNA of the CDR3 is TGTGCCAGCAGTGGAGTGGGCGGACAGGCGCCCAGCACTGAAGCTTTCTTT.

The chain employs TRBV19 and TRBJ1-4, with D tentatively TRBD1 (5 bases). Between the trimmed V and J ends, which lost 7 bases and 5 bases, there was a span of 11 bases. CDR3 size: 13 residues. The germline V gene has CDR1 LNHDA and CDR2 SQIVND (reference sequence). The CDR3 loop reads CASTGTANEKLFF. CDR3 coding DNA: TGTGCCAGTACCGGGACCGCAAATGAAAAACTGTTTTTT.

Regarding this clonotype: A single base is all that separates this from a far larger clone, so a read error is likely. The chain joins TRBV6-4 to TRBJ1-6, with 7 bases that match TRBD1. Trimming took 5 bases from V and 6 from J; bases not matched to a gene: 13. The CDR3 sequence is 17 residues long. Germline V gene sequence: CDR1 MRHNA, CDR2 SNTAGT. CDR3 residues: CASSYGDRVSGNSPLHF. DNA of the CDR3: TGTGCCAGCAGTTACGGAGACAGGGTCTCGGGTAATTCACCCCTCCACTTT.

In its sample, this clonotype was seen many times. This CDR3 reads CASSRGTSGKTDTQYF. The CDR3 nucleotides are TGTGCCAGCAGCCGCGGGACTAGCGGGAAGACAGATACGCAGTATTTT. V usage is TRBV14 and J usage is TRBJ2-3; 13 positions agree with TRBD2. Germline CDR1 is SGHDN and CDR2 is FVKESK. The CDR3 runs to 16 residues. J gave up 3 bases and V 4 bases, and 4 bases lay outside the gene matches.

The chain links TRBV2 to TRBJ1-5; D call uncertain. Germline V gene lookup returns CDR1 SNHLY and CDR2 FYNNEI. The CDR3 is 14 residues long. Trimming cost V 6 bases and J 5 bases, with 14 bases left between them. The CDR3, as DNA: TGTGCCAGCAGGGAAAGGGCGTCCGATCAGCCCCAGCATTTT. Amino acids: CASRERASDQPQHF.

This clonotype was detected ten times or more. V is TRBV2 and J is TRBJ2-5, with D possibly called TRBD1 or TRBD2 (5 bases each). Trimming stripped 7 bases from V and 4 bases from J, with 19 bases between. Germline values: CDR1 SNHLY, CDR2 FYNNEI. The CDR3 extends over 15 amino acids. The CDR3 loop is CASKITGTPLETQYF. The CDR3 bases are TGTGCCAGCAAAATAACGGGGACGCCATTAGAGACCCAGTACTTC.

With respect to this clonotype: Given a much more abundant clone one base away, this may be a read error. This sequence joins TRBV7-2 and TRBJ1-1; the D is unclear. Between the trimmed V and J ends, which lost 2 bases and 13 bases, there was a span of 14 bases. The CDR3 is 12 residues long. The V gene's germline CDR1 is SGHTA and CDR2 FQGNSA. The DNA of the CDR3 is TGTGCCAGCAGCTTACCCACCCGTGTGGATTTCTTT. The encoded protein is CASSLPTRVDFF.

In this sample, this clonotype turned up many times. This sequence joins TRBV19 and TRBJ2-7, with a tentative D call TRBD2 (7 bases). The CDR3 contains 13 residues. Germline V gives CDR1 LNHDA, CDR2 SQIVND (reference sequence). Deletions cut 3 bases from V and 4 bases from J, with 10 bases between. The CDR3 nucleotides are TGTGCCAGTAGTATTAGGGGGGGATACGAGCAGTACTTC. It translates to CASSIRGGYEQYF.

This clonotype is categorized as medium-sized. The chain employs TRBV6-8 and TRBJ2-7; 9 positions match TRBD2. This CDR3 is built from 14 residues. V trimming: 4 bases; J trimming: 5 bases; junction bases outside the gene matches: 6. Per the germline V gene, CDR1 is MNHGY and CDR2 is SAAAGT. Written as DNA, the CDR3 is TGTGCCAGCAGTTCGACTAGCGGTAGGCACGAGCAGTACTTC. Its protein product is CASSSTSGRHEQYF.

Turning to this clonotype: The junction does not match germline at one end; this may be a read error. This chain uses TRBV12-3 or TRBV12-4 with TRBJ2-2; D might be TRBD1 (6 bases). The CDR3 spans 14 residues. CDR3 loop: CAISSGTNTGELFF. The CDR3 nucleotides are TGTGCCATCAGTTCCGGGACAAACACCGGGGAGCTGTTCTTT.

The CDR3 sequence: CASSLDPVAHEQFF. Written as DNA, the CDR3 is TGTGCCAGCAGCTTAGACCCGGTCGCCCATGAGCAGTTCTTC. This sequence joins TRBV11-1 and TRBJ2-1; D ambiguous. This CDR3 has 14 amino acids. Germline loops: CDR1 SGHAT, CDR2 FQDESV (reference sequence). The germline V and J ends were trimmed by 1 base and 8 bases, with 12 bases remaining between them.

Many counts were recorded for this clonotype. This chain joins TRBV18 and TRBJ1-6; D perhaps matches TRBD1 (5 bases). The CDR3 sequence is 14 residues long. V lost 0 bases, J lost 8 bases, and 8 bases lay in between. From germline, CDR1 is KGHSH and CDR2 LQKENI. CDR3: CASSPPMTDSPLHF. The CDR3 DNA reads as TGTGCCAGCTCACCACCTATGACAGATTCACCCCTCCACTTT. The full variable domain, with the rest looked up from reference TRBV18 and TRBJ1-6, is NAGVMQNPRHLVRRRGQEARLRCSPMKGHSHVYWYRQLPEEGLKFMVYLQKENIIDESGMPKERFSAEFPKEGPSILRIQQVVRGDSAAYFCASSPPMTDSPLHFGNGTRLTVT.

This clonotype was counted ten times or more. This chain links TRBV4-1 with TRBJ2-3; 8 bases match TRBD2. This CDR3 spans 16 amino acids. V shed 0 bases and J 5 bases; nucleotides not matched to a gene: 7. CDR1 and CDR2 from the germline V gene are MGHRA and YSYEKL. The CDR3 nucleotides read TGCGCCAGCAGCCAAGATCCAGCGGGAGCGGTAGATACGCAGTATTTT. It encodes CASSQDPAGAVDTQYF.